This is a list of T cell receptor beta chains from one sample in a study of T cell responses to AZD1222 COVID-19 vaccine. Produced via immunoSEQ multiplex PCR; TCRdb's table is partial and in-frame only. The sample includes about 160,000 clones, roughly nine tenths of them seen just once. This sample comprised peripheral blood, obtained on day 0 of MenACWY control vaccination. Receptors originate from an adult in good health. The CDR3 runs from the conserved cysteine through the conserved F or W. Each record gives: V gene, clone size, D gene, J gene, CDR3 DNA, CDR3 protein. A D gene is named only where the DNA matches it firmly. Size is omitted from some rows. Given values are once, few, many or a class for expanded clones.

TRBV3-1/TRBV3-2	.	.	TRBJ1-4	TGTGCCAGCAGCCAAGAATTGTCGTTCGGTGAAAAACTGTTTTTT	CASSQELSFGEKLFF
TRBV2	.	.	TRBJ1-4	TGTGCCAGCAGTCAAGGTCGTGAGTATGAAAAACTGTTTTTT	CASSQGREYEKLFF
TRBV30	few	.	TRBJ1-6	TGTGCCTGGACAGGGGCGATTTATAATTCACCCCTCCACTTT	CAWTGAIYNSPLHF
TRBV7-6	.	.	TRBJ2-1	TGTGCCAGCAGCTATCTTAGGGGCCACAATGAGCAGTTCTTC	CASSYLRGHNEQFF
TRBV10-3	few	.	TRBJ2-2	TGTGCCATCAGTGAGGCGGTGGGGGGCACCGGGGAGCTGTTTTTT	CAISEAVGGTGELFF
TRBV29-1	.	.	TRBJ2-7	TGCAGCGTTCTACTTGGGCCCTCCGAGCAGTACTTC	CSVLLGPSEQYF
TRBV5-1	.	.	TRBJ1-2	TGCGCCAGCAGCTTGGAGACGGGTGTCAGGGATGGCTACACCTTC	CASSLETGVRDGYTF
TRBV7-3	.	.	TRBJ2-2	TGTGCCAGCAGCCAGTCACAGGGAATCCCCGGGGAGCTGTTTTTT	CASSQSQGIPGELFF
TRBV7-8	.	TRBD1	TRBJ1-5	TGTGCCAGCAGCTCCGACAGGGGGGCCGGCAATCAGCCCCAGCATTTT	CASSSDRGAGNQPQHF
TRBV6-5	.	.	TRBJ2-1	TGTGCCAGCAGAGACTATCCCGGAGATGATGAGCAGTTCTTC	CASRDYPGDDEQFF
TRBV6-2/TRBV6-3	once	.	TRBJ2-7	TGTGCCAGCAGTTCTCAAAGGACCCGTAGAGGGTACGAGCAGTACTTC	CASSSQRTRRGYEQYF
TRBV27	.	.	TRBJ1-5	TGTGCCAGCAGCAACGGATTACAGGGCCCCGGGGGCCAGCCCCAGCATTTT	CASSNGLQGPGGQPQHF
TRBV6-2/TRBV6-3	.	.	TRBJ2-3	TGTGCCAGCAGTTCGGTGCGTCGGGGAGCTGATACGCAGTATTTT	CASSSVRRGADTQYF
TRBV9	.	.	TRBJ1-6	TGTGCCAGCAGCGTATACGGGTTTCCAACTTCACCCCTCCACTTT	CASSVYGFPTSPLHF
TRBV5-1	.	.	TRBJ1-6	TGCGCCAGCAGCTTGTCGGCGGGACCACCCCTCCACTTT	CASSLSAGPPLHF
TRBV4-2	once	.	TRBJ2-7	TGTGCCAGCAGCCAAGGGGAAATCGTACCAACCTACGAGCAGTACTTC	CASSQGEIVPTYEQYF
TRBV6-5	.	.	TRBJ1-2	TGTGCCAGCAGTAGTGCATGGCAGGCCGATGGCTACACCTTC	CASSSAWQADGYTF
TRBV5-1	.	TRBD1	TRBJ1-3	TGCGCCAGCAGCTTGGGCGGACAGGGAACAGGAAACACCATATATTTT	CASSLGGQGTGNTIYF
TRBV19	few	.	TRBJ1-2	TGTGCCAGTAGTATTTCCGTCTATGGCTACACCTTC	CASSISVYGYTF